These 25 T cell receptor beta chains originate from one sample sequenced in a study of T cell responses to AZD1222 COVID-19 vaccine. Using immunoSEQ multiplex PCR, the repertoire was profiled, and TCRdb retains in-frame clones only, with some absent. The sample has 110,000 to 150,000 clones; 92% are singletons. Sequenced material: peripheral blood, taken 28 days after the second AZD1222 dose. These receptors were taken from an adult who received the AZD1222 COVID-19 vaccine.

The chain employs TRBV19 and TRBJ1-2; the match to TRBD1 covers 11 bases. Trimming took 7 bases from V and 4 from J; bases not matched to a gene: 8. There are 15 residues in the CDR3. The germline V gene has CDR1 LNHDA and CDR2 SQIVND (reference sequence). CDR3 residues: CASTLGTGGTYGYTF. The DNA for the CDR3 is TGTGCCAGTACCCTTGGGACAGGGGGGACCTATGGCTACACCTTC.

The chain uses TRBV2 and TRBJ2-2; D gene uncertain. V was trimmed by 1 base and J by 0 bases, leaving 6 bases between them. The CDR3 is 15 residues long. Germline V gene sequence: CDR1 SNHLY, CDR2 FYNNEI. This CDR3 reads CASSEEAANTGELFF. In DNA form, the CDR3 reads TGTGCCAGCAGTGAAGAGGCAGCGAACACCGGGGAGCTGTTTTTT.

This chain uses TRBV28 with TRBJ1-3; possibly TRBD1 for D (5 bases). This CDR3 has 16 residues. Between the trimmed V and J ends, which lost 5 bases and 0 bases, there was a span of 14 bases. The germline V gene encodes CDR1 MDHEN and CDR2 SYDVKM. CDR3 coding DNA: TGTGCCAGCAGTGATGGGGGGATCTACTCTGGAAACACCATATATTTT. Its translation is CASSDGGIYSGNTIYF.

The chain couples TRBV19 to TRBJ1-5, with no clear D. CDR3 length: 12 residues. V gave up 5 bases and J gave up 1 base, with 3 bases separating them. Germline CDR1 reads LNHDA; CDR2 reads SQIVND (reference sequence). The CDR3 sequence is CASSYSNQPQHF. CDR3 sequence (DNA): TGTGCCAGTAGTTACAGCAATCAGCCCCAGCATTTT.

The genes are TRBV28 and TRBJ2-7; possibly TRBD1 or TRBD2 for D (5 bases each). V lost 1 base and J 12 bases, leaving 16 bases between the germline ends. The germline gives CDR1 MDHEN, CDR2 SYDVKM. This CDR3 spans 13 amino acids. CDR3 protein: CASSLSFWGTAYF. The CDR3 DNA reads as TGTGCCAGCAGTTTATCATTTTGGGGGACGGCGTACTTC.

The CDR3: CASGLATTGGGNTIYF. The CDR3 region has the DNA TGTGCTAGTGGTTTGGCAACTACAGGGGGAGGAAACACCATATATTTT. The chain couples TRBV12-5 to TRBJ1-3; 8 nucleotides align to TRBD1. The V segment lost 1 base and the J segment 4 bases; nucleotides outside the gene matches: 6. The CDR3 totals 16 residues. CDR1 and CDR2 from the germline V gene are LGHNT and FRNRAP.

Remarks on this clone: One end of the junction fails to match germline, which may point to a read error. The chain has TRBV5-6 and TRBJ2-3; D is unclear. The V gene's germline CDR1 is SGHDT and CDR2 YYEEEE. The CDR3 is made up of 14 amino acids. The CDR3 coding sequence is TGTGCCGGCAGCAAGGTTGGGAACACAGATACGCAGTATTTT. Translated, it gives CAGSKVGNTDTQYF.

The chain links TRBV7-2 to TRBJ2-7; possibly TRBD2 for D (5 bases). Germline lookup yields CDR1 SGHTA and CDR2 FQGNSA. The V gene lost 5 bases and the J gene lost 7 bases, with 18 bases spanning the gap. The CDR3 has 14 amino acids. CDR3 coding DNA: TGTGCCAGCAGCCCGAGGGCTTCTCCTGGAGAGCAGTACTTC. This encodes CASSPRASPGEQYF.

V is TRBV9 and J is TRBJ2-3, with a tentative D call TRBD2 (6 bases). Per germline, CDR1 SGDLS and CDR2 YYNGEE. This CDR3 is 16 amino acids long. V lost 0 bases and J 4 bases, leaving 15 bases between the germline ends. The CDR3 reads CASSVGITSSPDTQYF. The CDR3 DNA is TGTGCCAGCAGCGTAGGTATAACTAGCTCTCCAGATACGCAGTATTTT.

The CDR3 region is CASSDTAPGYTF. Written as DNA, the CDR3 is TGTGCCAGCAGTGATACGGCTCCTGGCTACACCTTC. The chain uses TRBV2 and TRBJ1-2, with D unresolved. The CDR3 is made up of 12 amino acids. Trimming pared 3 bases from V and 7 bases from J, leaving 9 bases between. CDR1 SNHLY and CDR2 FYNNEI come from the germline V gene. The whole variable domain, remainder taken from reference TRBV2 and TRBJ1-2, is EPEVTQTPSHQVTQMGQEVILRCVPISNHLYFYWYRQILGQKVEFLVSFYNNEISEKSEIFDDQFSVERPDGSNFTLKIRSTKLEDSAMYFCASSDTAPGYTFGSGTRLTVV.

CDR3 bases: TGTGCCAGCAGCCACCAGACTAGCGGGTCCTACGAGCAGTACTTC. It encodes CASSHQTSGSYEQYF. V is TRBV3-1 (or the pseudogene TRBV3-2) and J is TRBJ2-7; 10 bases are shared with TRBD2. The CDR3 length is 15 residues. Germline CDR1 and CDR2: LGHDT and YNNKEL (reference sequence). With V trimmed by 3 bases and J by 1 base, 3 bases remained unmatched.

The chain combines TRBV5-6 with TRBJ1-1, with 9 positions matching TRBD1. Germline CDR1 SGHDT, CDR2 YYEEEE. V lost 4 bases, J lost 1 base, and 8 bases stayed unmatched. This CDR3 is 16 amino acids long. The chain's CDR3 is CASSEAGTGRNTEAFF. The CDR3 nucleotides read TGTGCCAGCAGCGAGGCCGGGACAGGGAGGAACACTGAAGCTTTCTTT.

The chain carries TRBV6-5 and TRBJ1-2; D is unclear. The CDR3 is made up of 13 amino acids. The V end was cut by 7 bases, the J end by 3 bases, with 12 bases between. Looked up from germline, CDR1 is MNHEY and CDR2 is SVGAGI. The CDR3 DNA reads as TGTGCCAGCAAGGCGAGCGATTACTATGGCTACACCTTC. This sequence encodes CASKASDYYGYTF.

This chain connects TRBV7-8 to TRBJ1-2; 8 nucleotides line up with TRBD1. CDR3 length: 15 residues. Germline assignment: CDR1 SGHVS and CDR2 FQNEAQ. J was trimmed by 8 bases and V by 1 base; bases with no gene match: 9. The DNA of the CDR3 is TGTGCCAGCAGCTTAGGTGGACAGGGCCTATACGGCTACACCTTC. Its protein product is CASSLGGQGLYGYTF.

The genes are TRBV7-3 and TRBJ2-1; possibly TRBD2 for D (6 bases). Deletions cut 3 bases from V and 5 bases from J, with 17 bases between. The CDR3 runs 16 residues. The germline gives CDR1 SGHTA, CDR2 FQGTGA. The CDR3 nucleotides read TGTGCCAGCAGCTTGTTCGGGACTGGGGTCAACAATGAGCAGTTCTTC. As protein: CASSLFGTGVNNEQFF.

For the CDR3, the DNA is TGTGCCAGCAGTACACAGGGGTCGCCCGAGCAGTACTTC. Encoded protein: CASSTQGSPEQYF. The V call is TRBV12-3 or TRBV12-4, the J call TRBJ2-7; TRBD1 matches 7 bases. The V and J ends lost 5 bases and 6 bases, in that order; junction bases with no gene match: 7. The CDR3 contains 13 residues.

This chain connects TRBV28 to TRBJ2-2; D remains unclear. Trimming removed 5 bases from V and 3 bases from J, with 4 bases in between. This CDR3 is 12 amino acids long. Germline CDR1 MDHEN, CDR2 SYDVKM. DNA of the CDR3: TGTGCCAGCAGTCCCTACACCGGGGAGCTGTTTTTT. Protein sequence: CASSPYTGELFF.

The chain's CDR3 is CSVKTSGRADEQYF. The CDR3 DNA sequence: TGCAGCGTTAAGACTAGCGGGAGGGCCGACGAGCAGTACTTC. The rearrangement joins TRBV29-1 to TRBJ2-7, with 14 nucleotides matching TRBD2. The CDR3 covers 14 residues. Trimming at V came to 5 bases and at J to 5 bases, leaving 5 bases not matched to a gene. In germline, CDR1 is SQVTM, CDR2 ANQGSEA.

The chain is built from TRBV18 and TRBJ1-2, with D uncertain. Trimming left V 2 bases short and J 7 bases short, with 14 bases between. CDR1 and CDR2 (germline): KGHSH, LQKENI. The CDR3 covers 14 residues. CDR3 protein: CASSPGNGESGYTF. The CDR3, as DNA: TGTGCCAGCTCACCAGGGAACGGAGAAAGTGGCTACACCTTC. Combining the CDR3 with reference TRBV18 and TRBJ1-2 gives the whole variable domain NAGVMQNPRHLVRRRGQEARLRCSPMKGHSHVYWYRQLPEEGLKFMVYLQKENIIDESGMPKERFSAEFPKEGPSILRIQQVVRGDSAAYFCASSPGNGESGYTFGSGTRLTVV.

J is TRBJ2-1 and V is TRBV6-6, with 8 bases fitting TRBD2. V lost 2 bases and J lost 9; bases outside the gene matches: 12. This CDR3 is built from 16 residues. From germline, CDR1 is MNHNY and CDR2 SVGAGI (reference sequence). The DNA for the CDR3 is TGTGCCAGCAGTTACGGGAGACTAGCGATTCACGTTGAGCAGTTCTTC. Its translation is CASSYGRLAIHVEQFF.

The gene calls are TRBV4-3 and TRBJ2-2; 7 bases align to TRBD2. CDR3 size: 13 residues. Germline CDR1 LGHNA, CDR2 YSLEER. Trimming cost V 3 bases and J 7 bases; bases outside gene matches: 2. The CDR3: CASSQWGGGELFF. CDR3 DNA sequence: TGCGCCAGCAGCCAGTGGGGGGGCGGGGAGCTGTTTTTT.

The rearrangement links TRBV7-2 to TRBJ2-3; TRBD1 agrees at 7 bases. This CDR3 has 16 amino acids. CDR1 SGHTA and CDR2 FQGNSA come from the germline V gene. V lost 3 bases, J lost 1 base, and 7 bases stayed unmatched. CDR3 residues: CASSFGKGAGTDTQYF. For the CDR3, the DNA is TGTGCCAGCAGCTTTGGTAAGGGGGCAGGCACAGATACGCAGTATTTT.

The chain uses TRBV19 and TRBJ1-5; TRBD1 matches at 8 bases. The CDR3 length is 15 residues. The ends lost 8 bases at V and 2 bases at J; junction bases unmatched: 8. From germline, CDR1 is LNHDA and CDR2 SQIVND (reference sequence). CDR3 DNA: TGTGCCAGTCGCCTCGGACAGGGCGGCAATCAGCCCCAGCATTTT. Translated, it gives CASRLGQGGNQPQHF.

The chain joins TRBV11-3 to TRBJ2-1, with 10 bases aligning to TRBD2. CDR3 length equals 16 residues. The ends lost 4 bases at V and 3 bases at J; junction bases unmatched: 6. In germline, CDR1 is SGHNT, CDR2 YENEEA. In DNA form, the CDR3 reads TGTGCCAGCAGCTCATCGGGACTAGCGAACTACAATGAGCAGTTCTTC. Translating it yields CASSSSGLANYNEQFF.

This sequence joins TRBV7-9 and TRBJ2-6; TRBD1 matches 9 bases. The germline gives CDR1 SEHNR, CDR2 FQNEAQ (reference sequence). V lost 5 bases to trimming and J lost 3 bases; unmatched junction nucleotides: 11. The CDR3 covers 18 residues. CDR3 residues: CASSPPGQGLDGANVLTF. The DNA of the CDR3 is TGTGCCAGCAGCCCGCCGGGACAGGGTCTAGATGGGGCCAACGTCCTGACTTTC.